Below are 30 T cell receptor beta chains sequenced from a single sample in a study of human T cells and chemical hapten exposure. TCRdb re-called the RACE reads with MiXCR, one entry per CDR3 protein. The sample has some 97,000 distinct CDR3 sequences, around a quarter seen once; the top ten hold 10%. Time point denoted: patch test 3, about 24 weeks after DPC sensitization. Treatment specified: therapeutic diphenylcyclopropenone sensitization with weekly scalp DPC. The input for sequencing was whole blood, taken in connection with sensitization to the hapten diphenylcyclopropenone (DPC). These receptors all stem from a man aged 40-49 years with alopecia areata. Some clones in this sample may be carry-over from other donors' samples.

The J gene is TRBJ2-3, the V gene TRBV14; D ambiguous. Germline V CDR1 and CDR2: SGHDN, FVKESK. The CDR3 extends over 15 amino acids. The V and J ends lost 0 bases and 5 bases respectively, with 12 bases between them. The CDR3 DNA reads TGTGCCAGCAGCCAAGAAGGCATGTGGGTAGATACGCAGTATTTT. Its translation: CASSQEGMWVDTQYF.

The chain links TRBV9 to TRBJ2-3, with D possibly TRBD1 on 5 matching bases. The germline V gene encodes CDR1 SGDLS and CDR2 YYNGEE. Trimming took off 4 bases at V and 1 base at J, with 16 bases between the two ends. The CDR3 is made up of 16 amino acids. The CDR3: CASSSGRVPGTDTQYF. The CDR3 DNA follows: TGTGCCAGCAGCTCAGGCAGGGTACCCGGCACAGATACGCAGTATTTT.

The rearrangement uses TRBV20-1 and TRBJ2-1; 10 nucleotides align to TRBD2. The CDR3 length is 12 residues. Trimming removed 6 bases from V and 15 bases from J; junction bases left unmatched: 11. Germline V lookup: CDR1 DFQATT, CDR2 SNEGSKA (reference sequence). In DNA form, the CDR3 reads TGCAGTGCCCCCGGGCAGCGGGGGGGTCGGTTCTTC. Its protein is CSAPGQRGGRFF.

This clonotype was seen only a few times. The V call is TRBV6-1, the J call TRBJ1-4; D uncertain. Trimming removed 0 bases from V and 4 bases from J, with 9 bases in between. This CDR3 comprises 15 residues. CDR1 and CDR2 from the germline V gene are MNHNS and SASEGT. DNA for the CDR3: TGTGCCAGCAGTGAAGCGGCAGGCCATAATGAAAAACTGTTTTTT. Amino acids: CASSEAAGHNEKLFF.

The rearrangement links TRBV28 to TRBJ1-5, with a tentative D call TRBD1 (5 bases). Germline V CDR1 and CDR2: MDHEN, SYDVKM. Between the trimmed V and J ends, which lost 6 bases and 3 bases, there was a span of 9 bases. The CDR3 loop spans 13 amino acids. The DNA for the CDR3 is TGTGCCAGCAGAGGCAGGGCCAATCAGCCCCAGCATTTT. Its translation: CASRGRANQPQHF. Full variable domain (missing parts from reference TRBV28 and TRBJ1-5): DVKVTQSSRYLVKRTGEKVFLECVQDMDHENMFWYRQDPGLGLRLIYFSYDVKMKEKGDIPEGYSVSREKKERFSLILESASTNQTSMYLCASRGRANQPQHFGDGTRLSIL.

This clonotype was detected a few times. The chain joins TRBV7-9 to TRBJ2-5; TRBD2 aligns across 9 bases. The CDR3 is 16 amino acids. The germline CDR1 and CDR2 sequences are SEHNR and FQNEAQ (reference sequence). Losses at the gene ends were 3 bases for V and 0 bases for J; bases not matched to a gene: 5. The CDR3 DNA reads TGTGCCAGCAGCTTGACTAGCGGCCAATACCAAGAGACCCAGTACTTC. Residues: CASSLTSGQYQETQYF.

This clonotype was seen a handful of times. The chain is built from TRBV20-1 and TRBJ2-1; D ambiguous. Germline CDR1 and CDR2: DFQATT and SNEGSKA (reference sequence). This CDR3 is built from 11 residues. V lost 6 bases and J lost 7, with 10 bases in between. CDR3 sequence (DNA): TGCAGTGCAGAAACCCGAAATGAGCAGTTCTTC. Its protein product is CSAETRNEQFF.

The table lists this clonotype with a few counts. The rearrangement joins TRBV20-1 to TRBJ1-2; 7 bases line up with TRBD1. Germline-derived CDR1 and CDR2 are DFQATT and SNEGSKA (reference sequence). The CDR3 loop spans 14 amino acids. Trimming took 0 bases from V and 7 from J; bases not matched to a gene: 8. The CDR3 protein is CSAREVTGQAGYTF. CDR3 in DNA: TGCAGTGCTAGAGAAGTGACAGGGCAGGCTGGCTACACCTTC.

This clonotype showed up just a few times. The chain uses TRBV21-1 and TRBJ2-5; the listed D gene, TRBD2, was not tested against the DNA. TRBV21-1 is labeled a pseudogene. The CDR3 length is 17 residues. The CDR3 region is CASSKVRGGPLQETQYF. CDR3 DNA sequence: TGTGCCAGCAGCAAAGTTCGAGGAGGGCCCCTCCAAGAGACCCAGTACTTC.

The J gene is TRBJ1-4, the V gene TRBV3-1, with 8 bases aligning to TRBD1. After removal of 4 bases from V and 4 bases from J, the junction contained 5 bases not matched to a gene. CDR3 length equals 15 residues. Germline CDR1 LGHDT, CDR2 YNNKEL (reference sequence). The CDR3 loop reads CASSPQTGVNEKLFF. DNA for the CDR3: TGTGCCAGCAGCCCCCAGACAGGGGTTAATGAAAAACTGTTTTTT.

The rearrangement uses TRBV6-5 and TRBJ1-6; 8 nucleotides align to TRBD1. The CDR3 sequence is 15 residues long. Germline V lookup: CDR1 MNHEY, CDR2 SVGAGI. The V and J ends lost 4 bases and 9 bases, in that order; junction bases with no gene match: 8. CDR3 DNA sequence: TGTGCCAGCAGTTTCGGACAGGGTGGGGTTTCACCCCTCCACTTT. It translates to CASSFGQGGVSPLHF.

In its sample, this clonotype was seen many times. The rearrangement joins TRBV29-1 to TRBJ2-1; 11 bases are shared with TRBD2. Per the germline V gene, CDR1 is SQVTM and CDR2 is ANQGSEA. CDR3 length: 13 amino acids. Trimming removed 8 bases from V and 6 bases from J; junction bases left unmatched: 6. In DNA, the CDR3 is TGCAGCACCACTAGCGGGAGATTCAATGAGCAGTTCTTC. It translates to CSTTSGRFNEQFF.

This chain joins TRBV12-3 or TRBV12-4 and TRBJ2-7; 8 bases fit TRBD1. The CDR3 covers 14 residues. The V and J ends lost 7 bases and 7 bases, in that order; junction bases with no gene match: 12. In DNA form, the CDR3 reads TGTGCCAGCACTTGGACAGGGCAAACGGGGGAGCAGTACTTC. Translation: CASTWTGQTGEQYF.

The chain has TRBV14 and TRBJ2-3; D call uncertain. Germline CDR1 is SGHDN and CDR2 is FVKESK. The CDR3 covers 14 residues. Trimming left V 1 base short and J 2 bases short, with 7 bases between. The CDR3 loop is CASSQGDTTDTQYF. CDR3 nucleotides: TGTGCCAGCAGCCAAGGAGACACCACAGATACGCAGTATTTT.

J is TRBJ1-2 and V is TRBV29-1, with 7 bases identical to TRBD1. Germline CDR1 reads SQVTM; CDR2 reads ANQGSEA. This CDR3 comprises 12 residues. V lost 7 bases to trimming and J lost 4 bases; unmatched junction nucleotides: 6. CDR3 nucleotide sequence: TGCAGCGCTGACAGGGCCGCCTATGGCTACACCTTC. This sequence encodes CSADRAAYGYTF.

The chain joins TRBV27 to TRBJ1-6; TRBD1 is a possible D gene (5 bases). This CDR3 contains 14 residues. Trimming stripped 3 bases from V and 8 bases from J, with 11 bases between. Germline values: CDR1 MNHEY, CDR2 SMNVEV (reference sequence). Written as DNA, the CDR3 is TGTGCCAGCAGTTTTGGGGGGTGTGATTCACCCCTCCACTTT. Encoded protein: CASSFGGCDSPLHF.

The V gene is TRBV28, the J gene TRBJ2-7, with 14 bases lining up with TRBD2. V shed 8 bases, J shed 0 bases, and the junction held 9 bases outside the gene matches. The CDR3 runs 17 residues. CDR1 MDHEN and CDR2 SYDVKM come from the germline V gene. The CDR3 DNA follows: TGTGCCAGCTGGGGACTAGCGGGAGCGGGTAGCTCCTACGAGCAGTACTTC. Encoded protein: CASWGLAGAGSSYEQYF.

The rearrangement joins TRBV7-2 to TRBJ2-3; D not resolved. Trimming pared 1 base from V and 5 bases from J, leaving 19 bases between. Germline V gene data show CDR1 as SGHTA and CDR2 as FQGNSA. The CDR3 has 17 amino acids. CDR3 amino acids: CASSLVPAFTPQDTQYF. Here the CDR3 DNA reads TGTGCCAGCAGCTTAGTGCCAGCTTTCACCCCCCAAGATACGCAGTATTTT. Supplemented by reference TRBV7-2 and TRBJ2-3, the full variable domain reads GAGVSQSPSNKVTEKGKDVELRCDPISGHTALYWYRQSLGQGLEFLIYFQGNSAPDKSGLPSDRFSAERTGGSVSTLTIQRTQQEDSAVYLCASSLVPAFTPQDTQYFGPGTRLTVL.

The V gene is TRBV20-1, the J gene TRBJ1-6; TRBD1 agrees at 8 bases. CDR3 length: 14 amino acids. The germline V gene has CDR1 DFQATT and CDR2 SNEGSKA (reference sequence). The trim removed 3 bases at V and 7 bases at J, leaving 5 bases unmatched. CDR3 protein: CSAREAGGNSPLHF. Written as DNA, the CDR3 is TGCAGTGCTAGGGAGGCAGGGGGCAATTCACCCCTCCACTTT.

CDR3 residues: CSVEDAAKSSTDTQYF. CDR3 nucleotide sequence: TGCAGCGTTGAAGATGCGGCCAAATCTAGCACAGATACGCAGTATTTT. This chain links TRBV29-1 with TRBJ2-3; D gene unclear. V was shortened by 0 bases and J by 0 bases, with 13 bases between the two germline ends. The CDR3 sequence is 16 residues long. In germline, CDR1 is SQVTM, CDR2 ANQGSEA.

This clonotype has only a few counts. V usage is TRBV20-1 and J usage is TRBJ1-4, with no clear D. Trimming shortened V by 5 bases and J by 0 bases, and 13 bases separated the two germline ends. This CDR3 spans 15 amino acids. CDR1 and CDR2 from the germline V gene are DFQATT and SNEGSKA (reference sequence). The CDR3 DNA follows: TGCAGTGCTCAAAGGGAATATGCAACTAATGAAAAACTGTTTTTT. This codes for CSAQREYATNEKLFF.

CDR3 DNA sequence: TGTGCCAGCTCCGTAGACGGGGGCGGGACCCAGTACTTC. Translating it yields CASSVDGGGTQYF. The chain combines TRBV7-2 with TRBJ2-5; D assignment may be TRBD1 or TRBD2 (6 bases each). Germline lookup yields CDR1 SGHTA and CDR2 FQGNSA. This CDR3 is built from 13 residues. With 8 bases removed from V and 7 bases from J, the gap between germline ends came to 17 bases.

The chain recombines TRBV7-9 with TRBJ1-1; D might be TRBD1 (5 bases). Trimming shortened V by 3 bases and J by 11 bases, and 10 bases separated the two germline ends. Germline V CDR1 and CDR2: SEHNR, FQNEAQ (reference sequence). The CDR3 loop spans 11 amino acids. CDR3 bases: TGTGCCAGCAGCTTGGGGACGCGGGCTTTCTTT. This encodes CASSLGTRAFF.

This clonotype was seen at least ten times. CDR3 amino acids: CASSLGFGWNTEAFF. The CDR3 DNA is TGTGCCAGCAGTTTAGGCTTTGGATGGAACACTGAAGCTTTCTTT. The chain recombines TRBV27 with TRBJ1-1; D remains ambiguous. Germline values: CDR1 MNHEY, CDR2 SMNVEV (reference sequence). This CDR3 has 15 amino acids. V was clipped by 2 bases and J by 1 base, with 11 bases between them.

Only a few counts were recorded for this clonotype. The V and J genes are TRBV19 and TRBJ1-2, with 10 bases identical to TRBD1. CDR1 and CDR2 from the germline V gene are LNHDA and SQIVND (reference sequence). The CDR3 is 15 amino acids. V shed 7 bases and J 6 bases; nucleotides not matched to a gene: 11. This CDR3 reads CASTLDRGRFHGYTF. The CDR3 DNA is TGTGCCAGTACTCTCGACAGGGGGCGTTTTCATGGCTACACCTTC.

The chain employs TRBV24-1 and TRBJ2-5, with TRBD2 matching over 7 bases. The length of the CDR3 is 14 residues. Germline V gene data show CDR1 as KGHDR and CDR2 as SFDVKD. V dropped 6 bases and J dropped 2; count of bases not matched to a gene: 5. CDR3 DNA: TGTGCCACCAGTTGGGGGGGGGGACAAGAGACCCAGTACTTC. This sequence encodes CATSWGGGQETQYF.

V and J are TRBV20-1 and TRBJ2-5, with a possible D match to TRBD1 (6 bases). V gave up 3 bases and J gave up 1 base, with 12 bases separating them. Germline V gene data show CDR1 as DFQATT and CDR2 as SNEGSKA (reference sequence). The CDR3 is 14 residues long. In DNA form, the CDR3 reads TGCAGTGCTAGGGGTGGGACATCCCAAGAGACCCAGTACTTC. This codes for CSARGGTSQETQYF.

This clonotype was found once. This chain joins TRBV25-1 and TRBJ2-7; D not certain. There are 12 residues in the CDR3. Germline V gene data show CDR1 as MGHDK and CDR2 as SYGVNS. V was shortened by 4 bases and J by 3 bases, with 7 bases between the two germline ends. Here the CDR3 reads CASSVTGYEQYF. CDR3 sequence (DNA): TGTGCCAGCAGTGTGACCGGCTACGAGCAGTACTTC.

This clonotype was detected a few times. The rearrangement uses TRBV5-1 and TRBJ1-3; TRBD1 is a possible D gene (6 bases). V lost 4 bases, J lost 0 bases, and 8 bases lay in between. The germline V gene has CDR1 SGHRS and CDR2 YFSETQ. The CDR3 length is 14 residues. The DNA for the CDR3 is TGCGCCAGCAGCCTGGACAGCTCTGGAAACACCATATATTTT. Protein product: CASSLDSSGNTIYF. The complete variable domain, with remaining parts taken from reference TRBV5-1 and TRBJ1-3, reads KAGVTQTPRYLIKTRGQQVTLSCSPISGHRSVSWYQQTPGQGLQFLFEYFSETQRNKGNFPGRFSGRQFSNSRSEMNVSTLELGDSALYLCASSLDSSGNTIYFGEGSWLTVV.

The chain combines TRBV12-3 or TRBV12-4 with TRBJ1-5; 7 bases line up with TRBD1. J was trimmed by 4 bases and V by 3 bases; bases with no gene match: 3. The CDR3 contains 14 residues. The CDR3 nucleotides read TGTGCCAGCAGTTTTGCCAGGGGGAATCAGCCCCAGCATTTT. Encoded protein: CASSFARGNQPQHF.